This T cell receptor beta chain stems from a study of T cell responses to AZD1222 COVID-19 vaccine. TCRdb's copy holds only in-frame clones and misses some; the assay was immunoSEQ multiplex PCR. Found here are around 78,000 clones, roughly 90% of them singletons; the top ten hold under 1.5%. V was cut by 0 bases and J by 8 bases, with 11 bases left in between. Germline CDR1 reads MGHRA; CDR2 reads YSYEKL. This CDR3 spans 15 amino acids. This clone has more than one count but fewer than ten. Its specificity is not known. The study's findings and limits: Only 5 or 6 individuals given AZD1222 were seropositive at baseline. Reports say nearly half of spike-specific TCRs go after unmutated variant regions. The donors showed a predominance of white British ancestry and of females, with possible underestimation of clonal diversity.

Pooled together were second doses at about 4 or about 12 weeks. The source of this sequence is an adult who received the AZD1222 COVID-19 vaccine. This rearrangement joins TRBV4-1 to TRBJ1-6, with D uncertain. Specimen: peripheral blood, collected 28 days after the second AZD1222 dose. The CDR3 reads CASSQEPPADSPLHF. DNA of the CDR3: TGCGCCAGCAGCCAAGAGCCACCTGCGGATTCACCCCTCCACTTT.